This TCR beta chain emerged from a study of a mutant IDH1 vaccine in newly diagnosed glioma. Concerning this clone itself: Its antigen is unidentified.

V was clipped by 9 bases and J by 4 bases; unmatched bases: 6. The CDR3 totals 12 residues. Germline V gene sequence: CDR1 MNHEY, CDR2 SVGAGI. The time point was: week 47, end of study. In every dose of vaccine, 300 ug of mutant IDH1 20-mer peptide was given alongside topical imiquimod. The data were produced by immunoSEQ multiplex PCR, yet TCRdb's version contains in-frame clones alone and is incomplete. This sample yields roughly 32,000 clones, of which approximately 89% are seen a single time; 2.2% belongs to the top ten. The chain combines TRBV6-5 with TRBJ2-7; 7 bases are shared with TRBD1. The sequencing used PBMCs, collected from a glioma patient whose treatment included an IDH1 peptide vaccine. The clonotype comes from a man aged 40-55 years with glioma. The CDR3: CASVGTAYEQYV. As DNA, the CDR3 is TGTGCCAGTGTAGGGACAGCATACGAGCAGTACGTC.